Detailed here is one T cell receptor beta chain. Its cognate antigen has yet to be identified. No much larger clone is present one base from it, and per-base qualities are unavailable. TCRbeta CDR3 regions were amplified from genomic DNA using the immunoSEQ Assay, a bias-controlled multiplex PCR. The authors processed their data as follows. The number of nucleated cells in each sample was estimated from the amplification of reference gene primers within the assay. To quantify the absolute abundance of each unique TCRbeta CDR3 rearrangement, sequence reads were collapsed and filtered. For each sample, productive Simpson clonality was calculated as the square root of Simpson's diversity index over productive rearrangements. This immuneACCESS table, as held by TCRdb, lists in-frame sequences with V and J called but not all clones. Of the missing ones, under half trace to an unresolved V gene in checked studies; the others have no known cause. V and J calls and clone size are those listed in that table; D and trimming were worked out from the DNA. Counted in this sample were a few hundred thousand clones; roughly 90% of them appeared once. The ten largest clones represent less than 1.5% of the sample.

The record originates from a study of blood T cell repertoires in COVID-19 (dated by TCRdb to the early 2020s). The study in broad terms: Collaborator samples came from the United States, Italy and Spain and covered acute and convalescent phases of COVID-19. The sample metadata nearly always contained a de-identified subject ID, COVID-19 status, age in years and sex. Where available, HLA class I and class II types were taken from metadata supplied by the sample provider and were not determined by assay-based typing. The repertoires were released in a freely available public database intended as a resource for research on the immune response to SARS-CoV-2. Deeply sampled blood TCRbeta repertoires from subjects exposed to, actively infected with, or recovered from COVID-19 were included in the dataset. The prospective study material was composed of cDNA or gDNA derived from T cells, B-cell-depleted T cells, or PBMCs. Samples came from the ongoing ImmuneRACE study (first 160 participants) plus 1,254 subjects from 6 global collaborators.

For CDR1 and CDR2, the germline V gene lists MNHEY and SVGAGI. V ends up 11 bases short and J 8 bases short, with an unmatched junction base count of 11. Reading from cysteine to phenylalanine, the CDR3 counts 12 amino acids. The kept DNA is CDR3 alone, 36 bases in frame from the first base. Enrolling through a virtual design, the prospective study's participants ranged in age from roughly 18 to 89 years and lived across some 22 United States geographic areas. Cohort assignment in the prospective study relied on participant-reported clinical history from a screening survey and a study questionnaire. A participant counted as exposed if, within 2 weeks of entering the study, that participant had been in contact with someone who had a PCR-confirmed or clinician-diagnosed COVID-19 case. Each participant in the prospective study had whole blood, serum and a nasopharyngeal or oropharyngeal swab collected by mobile phlebotomists. Additional blood draws and questionnaires over an approximately two-month period could optionally be provided by prospective study participants. Prospective study blood samples were shipped either frozen or at room temperature before DNA extraction.

Study-wide findings and limitations: The amount of clinical and demographic metadata varied by source and participant and was provided uncurated.

Sequenced sample: PBMCs or T cells enriched from blood (not recorded which). The chain is made from TRBV6-5 and TRBJ1-2; TRBD1 fits 7 bases in the junction. The source is a woman in her late teens or twenties who had been exposed to COVID-19. The DNA sequence follows: TGTGCCTCTGGCCCAGGGGGAAGGGGCTACACCTTC. This gives the protein CASGPGGRGYTF.